This record looks at one TCR beta chain sequence and its context. This sample was taken from a study of blood T cell repertoires in COVID-19. Study-level background: The samples span acute and convalescent COVID-19 from the United States, Italy and Spain.

CDR1 KGHSH and CDR2 LQKENI come from the germline V gene. The CDR3 runs to 14 residues. V dropped 5 bases and J dropped 0 bases, with 10 bases sitting between them. Per the authors' pipeline: Amplification of reference gene primers was used by the study to estimate nucleated cell counts. Libraries were prepared by immunoSEQ multiplex PCR; TCRdb keeps only in-frame clonotypes and omits some of them. The DNA gave D and trimming, while V, J and clone size come from that table. Among more than 70,000 clones, about 81% were seen once, and the ten largest hold 25% to 30%. Material: peripheral blood. The chain employs TRBV18 and TRBJ1-1, with a tentative D call TRBD1 (6 bases). The receptor's source is a human donor in a cohort sampled during active COVID-19. The CDR3 DNA sequence: TGTGCCAGCTCAGTGGACAGATTGAACACTGAAGCTTTCTTT. Protein: CASSVDRLNTEAFF.